This passage covers 20 T cell receptor beta chains from one sample sequenced in a study of cytomegalovirus exposure and HLA in healthy donors. The PCR contained 60 Vbeta and 13 Jbeta primers. TCRdb's table, derived via immunoSEQ multiplex PCR, lists solely in-frame clones and lacks some. The table lists 150,000 to 200,000 clones, 86% of them singletons, with roughly 2% in the top ten. The sequencing input was PBMCs. All receptors derive from a woman aged 18-30 years in good health and CMV-seronegative.

The chain couples TRBV28 to TRBJ2-7; D is perhaps TRBD1 (6 bases). CDR1 and CDR2 from the germline V gene are MDHEN and SYDVKM. There are 14 residues in the CDR3. Trimming cost V 6 bases and J 6 bases, with 18 bases left between them. The DNA for the CDR3 is TGTGCCAGCAGCCCAAGGTCTGGGGGCTTCGAGCAGTACTTC. As protein: CASSPRSGGFEQYF.

The genes are TRBV19 and TRBJ1-4; D is possibly TRBD1 (5 bases). Germline values: CDR1 LNHDA, CDR2 SQIVND (reference sequence). The CDR3 spans 14 residues. The CDR3 here is CAARGQGLVGKLFF. DNA for the CDR3: TGTGCAGCGAGAGGGCAGGGACTAGTGGGAAAACTGTTTTTT. Full variable domain (rest looked up from reference TRBV19 and TRBJ1-4): DGGITQSPKYLFRKEGQNVTLSCEQNLNHDAMYWYRQDPGQGLRLIYYSQIVNDFQKGDIAEGYSVSREKKESFPLTVTSAQKNPTAFYLCAARGQGLVGKLFFGSGTQLSVL.

This sequence joins TRBV2 and TRBJ2-1, with 10 bases aligning to TRBD2. Trimming at V came to 7 bases and at J to 0 bases, leaving 12 bases not matched to a gene. Germline CDR1 reads SNHLY; CDR2 reads FYNNEI. CDR3 size: 18 residues. The CDR3: CASTLTSGESSSYNEQFF. Here the CDR3 DNA reads TGTGCCAGCACTCTTACTAGCGGGGAGAGCAGCTCCTACAATGAGCAGTTCTTC.

The V gene is TRBV28, the J gene TRBJ2-1; tentative D call: TRBD2 (6 bases). Germline CDR1 MDHEN, CDR2 SYDVKM. The CDR3 has 15 residues. V shed 2 bases and J shed 2 bases, with 10 bases lying between them. In nucleotides, the CDR3 is TGTGCCAGCAGTTTAATCGGCGGGGCCTACAATGAGCAGTTCTTC. The encoded protein is CASSLIGGAYNEQFF. Looking up the rest from reference TRBV28 and TRBJ2-1 gives the full variable domain: DVKVTQSSRYLVKRTGEKVFLECVQDMDHENMFWYRQDPGLGLRLIYFSYDVKMKEKGDIPEGYSVSREKKERFSLILESASTNQTSMYLCASSLIGGAYNEQFFGPGTRLTVL.

The sample holds one count of this clone. In DNA form, the CDR3 reads TGTGCCAGCAGTCCGTGGACAGTAACCTACGAGCAGTACTTC. Its protein is CASSPWTVTYEQYF. The J gene is TRBJ2-7, the V gene TRBV6-6; possible D gene TRBD1, 6 bases. Trimming took off 5 bases at V and 2 bases at J, with 13 bases between the two ends. The germline CDR1 and CDR2 sequences are MNHNY and SVGAGI (reference sequence). The CDR3 runs 14 residues.

Details on this clone: One junction end does not reproduce the germline sequence, and a read error may be involved. The chain has TRBV7-3 and TRBJ1-1; 9 bases align to TRBD1. The CDR3 runs 17 residues. Looked up from germline, CDR1 is SGHTA and CDR2 is FQGTGA. The CDR3 loop reads CASRLRDREPRDTEAFF. The CDR3 region has the DNA TGTGCCAGCAGATTAAGGGACAGGGAACCGAGGGACACTGAAGCTTTCTTT.

This clone has only a few counts. The chain employs TRBV4-1 and TRBJ2-1; 12 bases are shared with TRBD2. The CDR3 runs 16 residues. Germline CDR1 reads MGHRA; CDR2 reads YSYEKL. The V segment lost 0 bases and the J segment 10 bases; nucleotides outside the gene matches: 7. CDR3 bases: TGCGCCAGCAGCCAAGAGTTGACTAGCGGGAGTCGGGAGCAGTTCTTC. Residues: CASSQELTSGSREQFF.

This chain links TRBV19 with TRBJ2-7; D not certain. Looked up from germline, CDR1 is LNHDA and CDR2 is SQIVND (reference sequence). Trimming took 4 bases from V and 3 from J, leaving 10 bases between them. The CDR3 consists of 13 residues. CDR3 residues: CASSTYLLYEQYF. The DNA of the CDR3 is TGTGCCAGTAGTACCTACCTCCTCTACGAGCAGTACTTC.

CDR3 loop: CASSYQGNNNEQFF. CDR3 nucleotide sequence: TGTGCCAGCAGTTATCAGGGTAACAACAATGAGCAGTTCTTC. The chain recombines TRBV6-5 with TRBJ2-1; D possibly corresponds to TRBD1 (5 bases). The germline V and J ends were trimmed by 3 bases and 5 bases, with 11 bases remaining between them. Germline lookup yields CDR1 MNHEY and CDR2 SVGAGI. The CDR3 contains 14 residues.

V and J are TRBV11-2 and TRBJ1-3; D remains unclear. V gave up 1 base and J gave up 6 bases, with 7 bases separating them. This CDR3 has 13 residues. The V gene's germline CDR1 is SGHAT and CDR2 FQNNGV. This CDR3 is CASSLAFVNTIYF. The CDR3 DNA is TGTGCCAGCAGCTTAGCGTTCGTAAACACCATATATTTT.

The rearrangement links TRBV15 to TRBJ2-7; D is uncertain. This CDR3 is 13 amino acids long. Germline values: CDR1 LNHNV, CDR2 YYDKDF (reference sequence). V gave up 0 bases and J gave up 7 bases, with 10 bases separating them. CDR3 in amino acids: CATSRDPGSEQYF. The CDR3 bases are TGTGCCACCAGCAGAGATCCGGGTTCGGAGCAGTACTTC.

V is TRBV9 and J is TRBJ2-5, with TRBD1 as a possible D gene (5 bases). CDR3 length: 13 amino acids. Trimming removed 4 bases at V and 0 bases at J, with 7 bases between. Per germline, CDR1 SGDLS and CDR2 YYNGEE. CDR3 in amino acids: CASSMDNQETQYF. CDR3 DNA: TGTGCCAGCAGCATGGACAACCAAGAGACCCAGTACTTC.

The J gene is TRBJ2-2, the V gene TRBV19, with D perhaps matching TRBD2 (6 bases). This CDR3 has 14 amino acids. Trimming took off 3 bases at V and 5 bases at J, with 10 bases between the two ends. Germline V gives CDR1 LNHDA, CDR2 SQIVND (reference sequence). The CDR3 region is CASSIGGLTGELFF. The CDR3, as DNA: TGTGCCAGTAGTATCGGAGGGTTGACCGGGGAGCTGTTTTTT.

This chain connects TRBV7-8 to TRBJ1-3, with D hard to call. The CDR3 length is 17 residues. V was trimmed by 1 base and J by 0 bases, leaving 13 bases between them. CDR1 SGHVS and CDR2 FQNEAQ come from the germline V gene. This chain's CDR3 is CASSLVEGASSGNTIYF. DNA for the CDR3: TGTGCCAGCAGCTTAGTCGAGGGAGCAAGCTCTGGAAACACCATATATTTT.

The chain combines TRBV6-5 with TRBJ1-1; D perhaps matches TRBD1 (5 bases). Germline V gene data show CDR1 as MNHEY and CDR2 as SVGAGI. With 10 bases removed from V and 1 base from J, the gap between germline ends came to 16 bases. The CDR3 consists of 14 residues. CDR3 DNA sequence: TGTGCCACCAAACCCCTGGGGCGGAACACTGAAGCTTTCTTT. This sequence encodes CATKPLGRNTEAFF.

This clone was recorded a few times. V gene TRBV4-1 combines with J gene TRBJ1-1; 7 bases agree with TRBD1. With 4 bases clipped from V and 0 bases from J, the junction kept 5 bases outside the gene matches. The germline CDR1 and CDR2 sequences are MGHRA and YSYEKL. The CDR3 has 15 amino acids. CDR3 sequence (DNA): TGCGCCAGCAGCCGGGCCGGACAGGTGAACACTGAAGCTTTCTTT. Residues: CASSRAGQVNTEAFF.

The V gene is TRBV27, the J gene TRBJ2-3; 10 bases map to TRBD2. CDR3 length: 15 residues. V lost 6 bases and J lost 2; bases outside the gene matches: 5. Germline-derived CDR1 and CDR2 are MNHEY and SMNVEV (reference sequence). The CDR3 coding sequence is TGTGCCAGCAGGCCACTAGCGGGGTCCACAGATACGCAGTATTTT. It codes for CASRPLAGSTDTQYF.

The chain combines TRBV5-1 with TRBJ2-5, with 12 bases identical to TRBD2. Germline CDR1 SGHRS, CDR2 YFSETQ. After removal of 4 bases from V and 5 bases from J, the junction contained 9 bases not matched to a gene. The CDR3 runs 16 residues. CDR3 protein: CASSRLAGGPGETQYF. Here the CDR3 DNA reads TGCGCCAGCAGCCGGCTAGCGGGGGGGCCCGGGGAGACCCAGTACTTC.

The gene calls are TRBV7-9 and TRBJ2-7; TRBD2 matches 7 bases. Germline V lookup: CDR1 SEHNR, CDR2 FQNEAQ (reference sequence). The CDR3 is 12 amino acids. V lost 3 bases, J lost 6 bases, and 2 bases stayed unmatched. The CDR3 region has the DNA TGTGCCAGCAGCTTGGGGGGGACCGAGCAGTACTTC. Its protein is CASSLGGTEQYF. Full variable domain (missing parts from reference TRBV7-9 and TRBJ2-7): DTGVSQNPRHKITKRGQNVTFRCDPISEHNRLYWYRQTLGQGPEFLTYFQNEAQLEKSRLLSDRFSAERPKGSFSTLEIQRTEQGDSAMYLCASSLGGTEQYFGPGTRLTVT.

The chain links TRBV15 to TRBJ2-7; 7 bases align to TRBD2. Germline trimming cut 6 bases from V and 2 bases from J; bases unmatched to any gene: 4. The germline CDR1 and CDR2 sequences are LNHNV and YYDKDF (reference sequence). The CDR3 is made up of 13 amino acids. The DNA for the CDR3 is TGTGCCACCAGGAGCAGCGGGGCCTACGAGCAGTACTTC. It is translated as CATRSSGAYEQYF.